This T cell receptor beta chain was identified during a study of blood T cell repertoires in COVID-19 (dated by TCRdb to 2020 to 2021). Looking at the study overall: Samples from collaborators originated in the United States, Italy and Spain and spanned both the acute and convalescent phases of COVID-19. Sample metadata almost always included a de-identified subject ID, COVID-19 status, age in years and sex. The samples were drawn from the first 160 participants of the ongoing ImmuneRACE study and from 950 to 1,500 subjects provided by 6 global collaborators. The prospective study material was composed of cDNA or gDNA derived from T cells, B-cell-depleted T cells, or PBMCs. Subjects who had been exposed to COVID-19, were actively infected with it, or had recovered from it provided the deeply sampled blood TCRbeta repertoires that made up the dataset. The repertoires were released in a freely available public database meant as a resource for research on the immune response to SARS-CoV-2. Where HLA class I and class II types were available, the types were taken from metadata supplied by the sample provider, not from assay-based typing.

General conclusions and limits of the study: How much clinical and demographic metadata was included differed by source and by participant, and the metadata was provided uncurated.

The collaborating institutions used their own protocols to collect whole blood in K2EDTA tubes. For TCRbeta analysis, collaborators shipped samples as frozen whole blood, isolated PBMCs, or DNA extracted from either of those sample types. As concerns this clone: Its antigen specificity is not known. No quality values exist for individual bases; no much larger clone is one base distant.

CDR1 SGHAT and CDR2 FQNNGV were looked up in the germline V gene. The CDR3 contains 14 residues, cysteine and phenylalanine counted. Just CDR3 DNA is preserved here, 42 bases in frame from base 1. V is pared back by 0 bases and J by 1 base, with 3 bases lying between the germline termini. TCRbeta CDR3 regions were amplified from genomic DNA using the immunoSEQ Assay, a bias-controlled multiplex PCR. The original methods were these. The number of nucleated cells in each sample was estimated by amplification of reference gene primers within the assay. To quantify the absolute abundance of each unique TCRbeta CDR3 rearrangement, sequence reads were collapsed and filtered. For each sample, productive Simpson clonality was calculated by taking the square root of Simpson's diversity index across productive rearrangements. TCRdb holds this immuneACCESS table with in-frame rearrangements only. Some clones are missing; in checked studies, unresolved V genes explain under half, and the rest has no known cause. V and J calls and clone size are as listed in that table; D and trimming were resolved from the DNA. The sample contains tens of thousands of clones, about four fifths of them found a single time. Approximately 22% of the sample is taken by the ten largest.

The TCR comes from a woman in her 70s with acute or convalescent COVID-19. What was sequenced was peripheral blood. The rearranged segments are TRBV11-2 and TRBJ2-2, with the D segment identity uncertain. The CDR3 region reads CASSLELNTGELFF. The base sequence is TGTGCCAGCAGCTTAGAACTGAACACCGGGGAGCTGTTTTTT.